The following is a T cell receptor beta chain sequence with its context. The antigen is not known. This record belongs to a study of OX40 agonist ivuxolimab in advanced cancers. About the research overall: People in dose escalation had one of these cancers: hepatocellular carcinoma, melanoma, renal cell or head and neck cancer.

Study-wide findings and caveats: Some nonresponders likewise displayed low normalized T-cell clonal expansion.

Germline CDR1 and CDR2: MDHEN and SYDVKM. The V end lost 7 bases, the J end lost 2 bases, and 9 bases lay between the germline ends. This CDR3 is 12 amino acids long. The method was immunoSEQ multiplex PCR; TCRdb's version includes in-frame clones alone and lacks a portion of them. The table has 65,000 to 90,000 clones, about 91% seen once. V is TRBV28 and J is TRBJ2-7, with a tentative D call TRBD1 (6 bases). The receptor was isolated from an adult with an advanced solid tumor such as melanoma, head and neck, liver or kidney cancer. Sequencing was performed on CD4+ or CD8+ T cells sorted from blood, taken in a trial of the OX40 agonist ivuxolimab. The CDR3: CASIGQPYEQYF. In DNA, the CDR3 is TGTGCCAGCATTGGACAGCCCTACGAGCAGTACTTC.